This T cell receptor (beta chain) was observed in a study of blood T cell repertoires in COVID-19. As for the study in general: Donors in the United States, Italy and Spain gave samples during acute or convalescent COVID-19. PBMCs, B-cell-depleted T cells, or T cells were the source of the cDNA or gDNA that made up the material.

Under the authors' procedure: Counts of nucleated cells, estimated from reference gene primer amplification, were obtained. Assay: immunoSEQ multiplex PCR; the TCRdb copy retains only in-frame clones and omits some. The V and J calls and clone size come from that table; D and trimming were worked out from the DNA. The sample records about 350,000 clones, about 88% being singletons. Living in 24 US areas, the participants were between roughly 18 and 90 years of age. The V segment lost 5 bases and the J segment 8 bases; nucleotides outside the gene matches: 9. This CDR3 has 15 residues. Germline values: CDR1 SNHLY, CDR2 FYNNEI.

The V and J genes are TRBV2 and TRBJ1-6; 7 nucleotides match TRBD1. The TCR was taken from a young woman who had recovered from COVID-19. Sequenced sample: PBMCs or T cells enriched from blood (not recorded which). CDR3 sequence (DNA): TGTGCCAGCAGTAGCCGGGACAGAGAATATTCACCCCTCCACTTT. This codes for CASSSRDREYSPLHF.